This T cell receptor (beta chain) was observed in a study of T-cell memory formation after mild COVID-19. This clonotype was seen more than once but under ten times. Germline CDR1 reads SGHRS; CDR2 reads YFSETQ. This CDR3 is built from 16 residues. V was clipped by 3 bases and J by 4 bases, with 14 bases between them. TCRdb independently ran MiXCR on the 5' RACE reads; one entry per CDR3 protein. Among 400,000 to 500,000 distinct CDR3 sequences, over 15% were seen once, and the ten largest hold about 8.8%. Material: PBMCs or a T cell subset sorted from them (not recorded which). The sequence derives from an adult woman who had mild COVID-19 (a few samples of this study predate the infection). Cell type and time point are not known. The chain joins TRBV5-1 to TRBJ2-6; D may be TRBD1 or TRBD2 (6 bases each). The CDR3 loop reads CASSSEGGAGANVLTF. The CDR3 nucleotides are TGCGCCAGCAGCTCAGAGGGGGGAGCCGGGGCCAACGTCCTGACTTTC.